Sequencing of this TCR beta chain was carried out in a study of CD8+ T cells in alopecia areata. Study overall: Treated individuals took tofacitinib by mouth, 5 to 10 mg twice daily.

Findings of the study overall: Alopecia totalis/universalis scalp especially showed more expanded CD8+ clones than normal scalp. Scalp repertoires also include resident alphabeta T cells from normal skin.

The investigators collected lesional scalp punch biopsies and peripheral blood from alopecia areata patients. On this clone: Its antigen is not identified.

Extracted RNA was reverse transcribed into cDNA, the sequencing template. Generated by immunoSEQ multiplex PCR, the TCRdb table keeps only in-frame clones and is missing some. The repertoire holds hundreds of thousands of clones, with 50% to 60% as singletons. This CDR3 comprises 12 residues. In germline, CDR1 is KGHSH, CDR2 LQKENI. Trimming cost V 6 bases and J 5 bases, with 10 bases left between them. J is TRBJ2-5 and V is TRBV18; the D gene is possibly TRBD2 (6 bases). This sample comprised CD4+ T cells sorted from blood, obtained at week 0. This TCR derives from a human donor with alopecia areata. In DNA form, the CDR3 reads TGTGCCAGCTCCCCGGCGGGGGAGACCCAGTACTTC. Protein sequence: CASSPAGETQYF.